Here is one T cell receptor beta chain with its context. Only one count was recorded for this clonotype. Its cognate antigen has yet to be identified. No much larger clone exists at a distance of one base, and base qualities are not known. A single read is weak support. This sample was included in a study of Graves' ophthalmopathy and Graves' hyperthyroidism (dated by TCRdb to the late 2010s). About the study as a whole: A patient counted as having stable hyperthyroidism if there was no progression to ophthalmopathy within 18 months of follow-up. The study used signatures of the TCR beta repertoire to tell Graves' ophthalmopathy apart from Graves' hyperthyroidism and to predict which patients would progress to ophthalmopathy. In total, over 130 blood samples were TCR-sequenced: 40 to 45 ophthalmopathy, approximately 80 hyperthyroidism and approximately 17 hyperthyroidism-to-ophthalmopathy patients. To explore V-J signatures that separate ophthalmopathy from hyperthyroidism, a discovery set of 100 patients was enrolled, consisting of under 50 with ophthalmopathy and roughly 60 with stable hyperthyroidism. An independent validation cohort comprised some 19 hyperthyroidism patients and around 16 patients who later progressed from hyperthyroidism to ophthalmopathy. In five to seven hyperthyroidism patients, the T-cell repertoire of thyroid tissue was compared with the T-cell repertoire of blood. After sampling, hyperthyroidism patients received methimazole starting at 30 mg daily, and ophthalmopathy patients received high-dose intravenous methylprednisolone.

Overall study outcomes, separate from this receptor: Among expanded thyroid clonotypes with frequency above 0.001, most also showed up in blood, which suggests that blood repertoires may reflect the thyroid immune response. Sample size was not predetermined statistically, and investigators were not blinded to group allocation. In validation, the model predicted ophthalmopathy progression with more than 70% sensitivity and roughly 72% specificity; around twelve predicted patients were CT-confirmed with GO in a median of 6.5 months. Ophthalmopathy was separated from stable hyperthyroidism by the 13-signature model with about 90% sensitivity and about 81% specificity in cross-validation and with 80%/75% in the test set.

TCR beta CDR3 regions were amplified from RNA transcripts for repertoire sequencing. The first round of RT-PCR was done with HTBI primers and the Qiagen OneStep RT-PCR kit, and was followed by a second round of multiplex PCR, then size selection and purification. Libraries were sequenced on an Illumina HiSeq2000 using paired-end 100 bp reads. On the authors' methods: SOAPnuke was used for read processing, and reads with adapters, uncalled bases, a mean Phred below 15, or no exact constant-primer or identifier match were discarded. COPE v1.2.5 was used to merge the high-quality paired reads. Clonotypes were defined as unique nucleotide sequences and were aligned to IMGT TRB V, D and J references using MiTCR v1.1. Only V-J combinations with frequency above 0.0001 were analysed, covering approximately 99% of repertoires. For each V-J combination, a TCR clonal expansion and chaos score was defined as F50 clonal expansion divided by the chaos observed in the TCRdist matrix. Welch's t-statistics and random forest were used to reduce features to approximately 13 V-J combinations, which were fed into a naive Bayes classifier. The Morisita-Horn index was used to measure how similar the thyroid and blood repertoires were. The public reads were run again by TCRdb, first through fastp at Q25 and then through MiXCR, and only productive beta chains were kept. Each entry is one CDR3 protein sequence, shown with its most common DNA and genes. The V and J calls here are based on TCRdb, not the publication. The sample data list around 1,000,000 distinct CDR3 sequences, and 35% to 40% of these were observed just once. The ten largest make up around 10% of the sample.

The CDR3 starts with the cysteine, ends with the phenylalanine, and has 14 residues. Only CDR3 DNA is held: 42 bases, read in frame from base 1. V is reduced by 4 bases and J by 1 base, leaving a spacing of 11 bases between them. Looking up the germline V gene (reference sequence) yields CDR1 SGHNT and CDR2 YYREEE. Hyperthyroidism patients were newly diagnosed, with disease duration under 2 months, and aged 18 to 65 years. Anyone with other autoimmune diseases, uncontrolled infections, pregnancy or lactation was excluded from the study. Clinical symptoms, serum thyroxine, TRAb, thyroid ultrasound and orbital computed tomography formed the basis of the diagnosis. Total RNA was extracted using Trizol reagent, and RNA quality was checked on an Agilent 2100 Bioanalyzer.

The sample consisted of peripheral blood or thyroid tissue (not recorded which). The chain couples TRBV5-4 to TRBJ1-1; no D gene call is confident. This TCR came from an adult man with Graves' hyperthyroidism. CDR3 protein: CASSTGLTNTEAFF. The nucleotide sequence is given as TGTGCCAGCAGCACCGGACTGACGAACACTGAAGCTTTCTTT.